Each of the 17 T cell receptor beta chains below was sequenced from the same sample in a study of blood T cell repertoires in COVID-19. Produced via immunoSEQ multiplex PCR; TCRdb's table is partial and in-frame only. There are nearly 55,000 clones in the sample; roughly three quarters occur only once, and about 15% lies in the top ten. Sequenced input: peripheral blood. These receptors all come from a human donor with active or convalescent COVID-19. The donor label of this sample is uncertain.

The count of this clone is one. The genes are TRBV7-3 and TRBJ1-1; weak D call: TRBD1 (5 bases). In germline, CDR1 is SGHTA, CDR2 FQGTGA. The CDR3 is made up of 12 amino acids. Trimming cost V 4 bases and J 9 bases, with 12 bases left between them. CDR3 residues: CASSSNGGKAFF. CDR3 DNA sequence: TGTGCCAGCAGCTCAAACGGGGGGAAAGCTTTCTTT.

The rearrangement uses TRBV19 and TRBJ1-5; D is unclear. V dropped 7 bases and J dropped 2 bases, with 12 bases sitting between them. The CDR3 is made up of 14 amino acids. Germline CDR1 reads LNHDA; CDR2 reads SQIVND (reference sequence). CDR3 sequence: CASTQSVGNQPQHF. The DNA of the CDR3 is TGTGCCAGTACGCAGAGCGTTGGCAATCAGCCCCAGCATTTT.

The chain combines TRBV28 with TRBJ2-7, with D perhaps matching TRBD1 (5 bases). Germline V gene lookup returns CDR1 MDHEN and CDR2 SYDVKM. CDR3 length: 14 residues. V lost 6 bases and J lost 0, with 12 bases in between. CDR3 in amino acids: CASSPRRGSYEQYF. The DNA for the CDR3 is TGTGCCAGCAGCCCCCGTAGGGGCTCCTACGAGCAGTACTTC.

The chain is built from TRBV9 and TRBJ2-7; 13 nucleotides align to TRBD2. This CDR3 has 18 amino acids. V shed 0 bases and J 6 bases; nucleotides not matched to a gene: 12. Germline V lookup: CDR1 SGDLS, CDR2 YYNGEE. CDR3 nucleotide sequence: TGTGCCAGCAGCGTAGCTGGGGGACTAGCGGGAAGCCTGGGCGAGCAGTACTTC. Protein: CASSVAGGLAGSLGEQYF.

This sequence joins TRBV6-5 and TRBJ2-2, with 8 bases aligning to TRBD1. The V gene's germline CDR1 is MNHEY and CDR2 SVGAGI. J gave up 5 bases and V 4 bases, and 9 bases lay outside the gene matches. This CDR3 comprises 16 residues. As DNA, the CDR3 is TGTGCCAGCAGTTCGATCGGACAGGGTAATACCGGGGAGCTGTTTTTT. This translates into CASSSIGQGNTGELFF.

This chain connects TRBV5-1 to TRBJ1-2; no clear D gene. Germline V gene lookup returns CDR1 SGHRS and CDR2 YFSETQ. The V gene lost 1 base and the J gene lost 2 bases, with 12 bases spanning the gap. This CDR3 has 15 amino acids. CDR3 DNA sequence: TGCGCCAGCAGCTTGCAGGCAGGCGAAAACTATGGCTACACCTTC. Its translation is CASSLQAGENYGYTF.

This rearrangement joins TRBV19 to TRBJ1-1; unclear D gene. V lost 5 bases to trimming and J lost 1 base, with 8 bases between them. CDR1 is LNHDA, CDR2 SQIVND, per germline (reference sequence). The CDR3 runs to 13 residues. In DNA, the CDR3 is TGTGCCAGTAGTTACACGGGGAACACTGAAGCTTTCTTT. It translates to CASSYTGNTEAFF.

The chain joins TRBV19 to TRBJ1-2; the D is unclear. CDR1 and CDR2 from the germline V gene are LNHDA and SQIVND (reference sequence). CDR3 length: 11 amino acids. Trimming pared 10 bases from V and 1 base from J, leaving 7 bases between. CDR3 sequence: CATSVNYGYTF. The CDR3 DNA is TGTGCCACCTCAGTTAACTATGGCTACACCTTC. The full variable domain, completed using reference TRBV19 and TRBJ1-2, is DGGITQSPKYLFRKEGQNVTLSCEQNLNHDAMYWYRQDPGQGLRLIYYSQIVNDFQKGDIAEGYSVSREKKESFPLTVTSAQKNPTAFYLCATSVNYGYTFGSGTRLTVV.

The chain is built from TRBV5-8 and TRBJ2-7, with D possibly being TRBD1 (6 bases). Germline lookup yields CDR1 SGHTS and CDR2 YDEGEE. The CDR3 loop spans 13 amino acids. The germline V and J ends were trimmed by 4 bases and 3 bases, with 11 bases remaining between them. The chain's CDR3 is CASSPVDSYEQYF. In DNA form, the CDR3 reads TGTGCCAGCAGCCCCGTGGACAGCTACGAGCAGTACTTC.

This chain links TRBV4-1 with TRBJ2-3, with 14 bases fitting TRBD2. Losses at the gene ends were 4 bases for V and 0 bases for J; bases not matched to a gene: 6. The germline V gene encodes CDR1 MGHRA and CDR2 YSYEKL. This CDR3 region has 18 residues. The chain's CDR3 is CASSRGTSGSISTDTQYF. In DNA, the CDR3 is TGCGCCAGCAGCCGCGGGACTAGCGGGAGCATTAGCACAGATACGCAGTATTTT.

This sequence joins TRBV6-5 and TRBJ2-3, with a possible D match to TRBD2 (5 bases). Between the trimmed V and J ends, which lost 7 bases and 2 bases, there was a span of 13 bases. This CDR3 has 14 residues. Germline V gene sequence: CDR1 MNHEY, CDR2 SVGAGI. CDR3 amino acids: CASKARTDTDTQYF. The CDR3 DNA is TGTGCCAGCAAAGCCCGGACTGACACAGATACGCAGTATTTT.

The rearrangement uses TRBV7-2 and TRBJ2-1; TRBD2 might be the D (6 bases). Germline V CDR1 and CDR2: SGHTA, FQGNSA. V gave up 1 base and J gave up 0 bases, with 13 bases separating them. The length of the CDR3 is 17 residues. The CDR3 protein is CASSLEVAGSSYNEQFF. The CDR3 region has the DNA TGTGCCAGCAGCTTAGAGGTGGCGGGGAGCTCCTACAATGAGCAGTTCTTC.

The V gene is TRBV9, the J gene TRBJ2-2, with D perhaps TRBD2 (5 bases). Trimming took 0 bases from V and 2 from J, leaving 8 bases between them. Germline values: CDR1 SGDLS, CDR2 YYNGEE. The CDR3 runs 15 residues. Here the CDR3 DNA reads TGTGCCAGCAGCGTAGGAGGGCGTAACACCGGGGAGCTGTTTTTT. It specifies CASSVGGRNTGELFF.

V gene TRBV18 combines with J gene TRBJ2-7; 7 bases agree with TRBD1. V was clipped by 0 bases and J by 2 bases; unmatched bases: 1. This CDR3 is built from 14 residues. The germline CDR1 and CDR2 sequences are KGHSH and LQKENI. The chain's CDR3 is CASSPPGQPYEQYF. The CDR3 DNA reads TGTGCCAGCTCACCACCGGGACAGCCCTACGAGCAGTACTTC.

The chain uses TRBV6-5 and TRBJ2-1; D unclear. The length of the CDR3 is 13 residues. The germline gives CDR1 MNHEY, CDR2 SVGAGI. V lost 8 bases, J lost 2 bases, and 10 bases lay in between. This CDR3 is CASFLAAYNEQFF. CDR3 coding DNA: TGTGCCAGCTTCCTGGCGGCCTACAATGAGCAGTTCTTC.

The chain links TRBV11-1 to TRBJ2-3; D is perhaps TRBD1 (6 bases). With 0 bases removed from V and 1 base from J, the gap between germline ends came to 11 bases. Germline V CDR1 and CDR2: SGHAT, FQDESV (reference sequence). The CDR3 has 16 amino acids. This chain's CDR3 is CASSLAGQIRTDTQYF. CDR3 in DNA: TGTGCCAGCAGCTTAGCCGGACAGATTCGCACAGATACGCAGTATTTT. Full variable domain (outside the CDR3, taken from reference TRBV11-1 and TRBJ2-3): EAEVAQSPRYKITEKSQAVAFWCDPISGHATLYWYRQILGQGPELLVQFQDESVVDDSQLPKDRFSAERLKGVDSTLKIQPAELGDSAMYLCASSLAGQIRTDTQYFGPGTRLTVL.

The gene calls are TRBV27 and TRBJ1-5; TRBD1 aligns across 7 bases. There are 15 residues in the CDR3. With 5 bases clipped from V and 7 bases from J, the junction kept 11 bases outside the gene matches. Germline V gene sequence: CDR1 MNHEY, CDR2 SMNVEV (reference sequence). CDR3 DNA: TGTGCCAGCAGTGCAATACAGGGGTCGGGGCAGCCCCAGCATTTT. It codes for CASSAIQGSGQPQHF.